A selection of T cell receptor beta chains follows, all from one sample in a study of vaccination and CD4 T cells after COVID-19. MiXCR, applied by TCRdb to the PCR reads, yields one record per CDR3 protein. Of 10,000 or so distinct CDR3 sequences in the sample, more than 30% are singletons; the top ten hold around 21%. Their antigens are not known. The source material was CD4+ T cells from blood, cultured in vitro. The receptors shown here come from a human donor in good health. CDR3s include the opening cysteine and the closing phenylalanine or tryptophan. The D gene is left open where the match is weak. Only part of the rows carry a size: once, few, many, or a class if the clone is expanded.

CSASPTSGRETQYF	TGCAGTGCCAGCCCGACTAGCGGGAGGGAGACCCAGTACTTC	TRBD2	TRBV20-1	few	TRBJ2-5
CASSPLTGGEQFF	TGTGCCAGCAGTCCCCTAACAGGCGGTGAGCAGTTCTTC	-	TRBV12-3/TRBV12-4	-	TRBJ2-1
CASSQGGQGSYGYTF	TGCGCCAGCAGCCAAGGGGGACAGGGGTCCTATGGCTACACCTTC	TRBD1	TRBV4-3	few	TRBJ1-2
CSAPWEGGATNEKLFF	TGCAGTGCTCCCTGGGAGGGTGGGGCAACTAATGAAAAACTGTTTTTT	-	TRBV20-1	-	TRBJ1-4
CSATKTGGYNEQFF	TGCAGTGCTACCAAGACAGGGGGCTACAATGAGCAGTTCTTC	TRBD1	TRBV20-1	-	TRBJ2-1
CASSLDAKGTDYGGYTF	TGTGCCAGCAGCTTGGATGCCAAAGGGACAGATTATGGAGGCTACACCTTC	TRBD1	TRBV7-9	-	TRBJ1-2
CASSSGPGGSTDTQYF	TGTGCCAGCAGCTCCGGCCCAGGGGGAAGCACAGATACGCAGTATTTT	TRBD1	TRBV5-8	few	TRBJ2-3
CASTSTGFYEQYF	TGTGCCAGCACCAGTACAGGTTTCTACGAGCAGTACTTC	-	TRBV11-2	-	TRBJ2-7
CATRGTGSVSEQFF	TGTGCCACCAGAGGGACAGGGTCCGTCAGTGAGCAGTTCTTC	TRBD1	TRBV24-1	-	TRBJ2-1
CATSDSATGWGEQYF	TGTGCCACCAGTGATTCAGCTACAGGGTGGGGAGAGCAGTACTTC	-	TRBV24-1	few	TRBJ2-7
CASSPQGGGQETQYF	TGTGCCAGCAGTCCTCAGGGAGGGGGACAAGAGACCCAGTACTTC	-	TRBV12-3/TRBV12-4	-	TRBJ2-5
CASSKCTGESYNSPLHF	TGTGCCAGCAGCAAATGTACGGGTGAGTCCTATAATTCACCCCTCCACTTT	-	TRBV21-1	-	TRBJ1-6
CASRTGGGSYEQYF	TGTGCCAGCAGGACAGGGGGGGGCTCCTACGAGCAGTACTTC	TRBD1	TRBV6-1	few	TRBJ2-7
CASRQTGWETQYF	TGTGCCAGCAGGCAGACAGGATGGGAGACCCAGTACTTC	-	TRBV28	-	TRBJ2-5
CASMNIQGAEQYF	TGTGCCAGCATGAACATACAGGGAGCAGAGCAGTACTTC	-	TRBV6-1	-	TRBJ2-7
CASSSYAGADYGYTF	TGTGCCAGCAGTTCCTATGCGGGAGCTGACTATGGCTACACCTTC	-	TRBV28	-	TRBJ1-2
CASSANPGQGNTGELFF	TGTGCCAGCAGCGCTAACCCGGGACAGGGGAACACCGGGGAGCTGTTTTTT	TRBD1	TRBV27	few	TRBJ2-2
CASSLDTNYGYTF	TGTGCCAGCAGCTTAGACACCAACTATGGCTACACCTTC	-	TRBV7-3	-	TRBJ1-2
CASSFAGAYGYTF	TGTGCCAGCAGTTTCGCAGGGGCCTATGGCTACACCTTC	-	TRBV6-5	few	TRBJ1-2
CASSQEGVDKAFF	TGTGCCAGCAGCCAAGAGGGGGTGGACAAAGCTTTCTTT	-	TRBV4-2	-	TRBJ1-1
CASSPSSYEQYF	TGTGCCAGCAGCCCCAGCTCCTACGAGCAGTACTTC	-	TRBV6-1	-	TRBJ2-7
CASSYKLGLAENNEQFF	TGTGCCAGCAGTTACAAGCTAGGACTAGCAGAAAACAATGAGCAGTTCTTC	TRBD2	TRBV6-2/TRBV6-3	-	TRBJ2-1
CATSKGDTEAFF	TGTGCCACCAGTAAGGGGGACACTGAAGCTTTCTTT	-	TRBV24-1	-	TRBJ1-1
CASSDRTDTQYF	TGTGCCAGTAGTGACAGAACAGATACGCAGTATTTT	-	TRBV19	-	TRBJ2-3
CATSDFGTYLQETQYF	TGTGCCACCAGTGATTTTGGGACGTACCTACAAGAGACCCAGTACTTC	-	TRBV24-1	-	TRBJ2-5
CASTRRPGAAGYTF	TGTGCCAGCACCCGACGGCCGGGGGCGGCTGGCTACACCTTC	-	TRBV28	-	TRBJ1-2
CASSRPTLPGEAFF	TGTGCCAGCAGCCGTCCGACTCTTCCGGGGGAAGCTTTCTTT	-	TRBV4-2	-	TRBJ1-1
CASSRGLAGDEQYF	TGTGCCAGCAGCCGTGGACTAGCGGGAGACGAGCAGTACTTC	TRBD2	TRBV7-2	few	TRBJ2-7
CASSLRTAYEQYF	TGTGCCAGCAGCTTAAGGACAGCCTACGAGCAGTACTTC	-	TRBV7-2	-	TRBJ2-7
CAISEWAADYSNQPQHF	TGTGCCATCAGTGAATGGGCAGCCGACTATAGCAATCAGCCCCAGCATTTT	-	TRBV10-3	-	TRBJ1-5
CASSHRDYSNQPQHF	TGTGCCAGCAGCCACAGGGATTATAGCAATCAGCCCCAGCATTTT	-	TRBV7-8	few	TRBJ1-5
CASSYPIAGLNTEAFF	TGTGCCAGCAGTTACCCGATTGCAGGTCTGAACACTGAAGCTTTCTTT	-	TRBV6-2/TRBV6-3	-	TRBJ1-1
CASSYSLGNTQYF	TGTGCCAGCAGTTACAGCTTGGGAAATACGCAGTATTTT	-	TRBV6-2/TRBV6-3	few	TRBJ2-3
CASGQLDRGRFRSYGYTF	TGCGCCAGCGGCCAACTAGACAGGGGGCGCTTCCGAAGCTATGGCTACACCTTC	TRBD1	TRBV4-1	-	TRBJ1-2
CSATSGNSPLHF	TGCAGTGCTACCTCAGGGAATTCACCCCTCCACTTT	-	TRBV20-1	-	TRBJ1-6
CASSLRLYGYTF	TGTGCCAGCAGTTTACGTCTCTATGGCTACACCTTC	-	TRBV28	medium-sized	TRBJ1-2
CASRETGPPYEQYF	TGTGCCAGCAGAGAGACAGGGCCCCCCTACGAGCAGTACTTC	TRBD1	TRBV28	few	TRBJ2-7
CASSYYAVRGANVLTF	TGTGCCAGCAGTTACTACGCTGTACGGGGGGCCAACGTCCTGACTTTC	-	TRBV6-5	-	TRBJ2-6
CASMGIIIGYTF	TGTGCCAGCATGGGCATCATCATCGGCTACACCTTC	-	TRBV21-1	-	TRBJ1-2
CASRGTAKNIQYF	TGTGCCAGCCGGGGTACTGCCAAAAACATTCAGTACTTC	-	TRBV6-2/TRBV6-3	-	TRBJ2-4
CAGLPGLAGTSYEQFF	TGTGCCGGTCTACCGGGACTAGCGGGGACCTCCTATGAGCAGTTCTTC	TRBD2	TRBV6-4	once	TRBJ2-1
CASSRQGGYTF	TGTGCCAGCAGTCGACAGGGCGGCTACACCTTC	TRBD1	TRBV6-1	medium-sized	TRBJ1-2
CATSTTGTFSSHEQYF	TGTGCCACCAGCACGACCGGGACGTTCAGCTCCCACGAGCAGTACTTC	-	TRBV15	-	TRBJ2-7
CSARGVVGYEQYF	TGCAGTGCTAGAGGAGTAGTGGGCTACGAGCAGTACTTC	-	TRBV20-1	few	TRBJ2-7
CASVNGGQGGNTIYF	TGTGCCAGCGTTAACGGAGGACAGGGTGGAAACACCATATATTTT	TRBD1	TRBV6-1	few	TRBJ1-3
CSVENPGTHGYTF	TGCAGCGTCGAAAATCCAGGGACCCATGGCTACACCTTC	-	TRBV29-1	-	TRBJ1-2
CASSTGQGYGYTF	TGTGCCAGCAGCACCGGACAGGGCTATGGCTACACCTTC	TRBD1	TRBV7-2	-	TRBJ1-2
CASSLLAGTYEQYF	TGTGCCAGCAGCTTACTAGCGGGCACCTACGAGCAGTACTTC	TRBD2	TRBV7-9	-	TRBJ2-7
CASSLDANTGELFF	TGCGCCAGCAGCTTAGATGCGAACACCGGGGAGCTGTTTTTT	-	TRBV5-1	-	TRBJ2-2
CASSMGPNYEQYF	TGTGCCAGCAGTATGGGGCCAAACTACGAGCAGTACTTC	-	TRBV12-3/TRBV12-4	-	TRBJ2-7
CASSVAAGGEQYF	TGTGCCAGCAGCGTAGCGGCAGGGGGCGAGCAGTACTTC	TRBD1	TRBV9	-	TRBJ2-7
CSVDGANYGYTF	TGCAGCGTTGATGGGGCGAACTATGGCTACACCTTC	-	TRBV29-1	-	TRBJ1-2
CASSLRLAGLVDTQYF	TGTGCCAGCAGCCTACGACTAGCGGGGCTGGTGGATACGCAGTATTTT	TRBD2	TRBV7-6	few	TRBJ2-3
CASSYGGEGRNIQYF	TGTGCCAGCAGTTACGGGGGGGAGGGCCGAAACATTCAGTACTTC	TRBD2	TRBV6-5	few	TRBJ2-4